The text below deals with one TCR beta chain. The data stem from a study of blood T cell repertoires in COVID-19. Study summary: Researchers got acute and convalescent COVID-19 samples from the United States, Italy and Spain.

Per the study methods: Amplification of reference gene primers was used by the study to estimate nucleated cell counts. Repertoires were generated with immunoSEQ multiplex PCR, while TCRdb's copy carries only in-frame clones and drops some. Clone size and the V and J calls come from that table; the DNA yielded D and trimming. The sample holds some 300,000 clones, 88% seen once. The germline V and J ends were trimmed by 3 bases and 0 bases, with 8 bases remaining between them. CDR1 is SGHVS and CDR2 is FQNEAQ in the germline V gene. The CDR3 is 14 amino acids. Enrollees, about 18 to 89 years old, lived in about two dozen US areas. Cohorts were determined from participant-reported clinical history.

The TCR sequence derives from a woman in her 30s who had recovered from COVID-19. Material: PBMCs or T cells enriched from blood (not recorded which). J is TRBJ1-1 and V is TRBV7-8, with D tentatively TRBD1 (5 bases). Written as DNA, the CDR3 is TGTGCCAGCAGCTTGCGGGGGATGAACACTGAAGCTTTCTTT. It specifies CASSLRGMNTEAFF.